Each of the 4 T cell receptor beta chains below was sequenced from the same sample in a study of control samples from healthy donors and cancer patients. The protocol was immunoSEQ multiplex PCR, while the TCRdb copy is restricted to in-frame clones and leaves out a portion. Here the sample spans under 200,000 clones, roughly 91% being singletons. Sequenced: blood. These receptors originate from a woman younger than 45 in good health.

The gene calls are TRBV29-1 and TRBJ1-3; D not resolved. The CDR3 consists of 12 residues. The V end was cut by 1 base, the J end by 1 base, with 2 bases between. Germline-derived CDR1 and CDR2 are SQVTM and ANQGSEA. This chain's CDR3 is CSVEGSGNTIYF. CDR3 DNA sequence: TGCAGCGTTGAAGGGTCTGGAAACACCATATATTTT.

This clone has just one count. Other DNA sequences in the same sample also yield this CDR3. The chain carries TRBV18 and TRBJ1-2; possibly TRBD1 for D (6 bases). The CDR3 length is 14 residues. The V and J ends lost 2 bases and 2 bases respectively, with 9 bases between them. The germline CDR1 and CDR2 sequences are KGHSH and LQKENI. This chain's CDR3 is CASSPGTTNYGYTF. For the CDR3, the DNA is TGTGCCAGCTCACCAGGGACAACGAACTATGGCTACACCTTC.

Here the CDR3 DNA reads TGTGCCAGCAGCCCGACAGTCGGGAAGAACACTGAAGCTTTCTTT. As protein: CASSPTVGKNTEAFF. This chain connects TRBV7-3 to TRBJ1-1, with TRBD1 as a possible D gene (5 bases). This CDR3 is 15 amino acids long. Germline CDR1 reads SGHTA; CDR2 reads FQGTGA. Trimming took 5 bases from V and 1 from J, leaving 14 bases between them.

In the case of this clone: Other DNA sequences in this sample translate to the same CDR3. J is TRBJ1-2 and V is TRBV10-3; D not certain. Trimming took off 3 bases at V and 5 bases at J, with 7 bases between the two ends. This CDR3 is built from 12 residues. Germline values: CDR1 ENHRY, CDR2 SYGVKD. CDR3 sequence reads: CAISDRGYGYTF. The DNA of the CDR3 is TGTGCCATCAGTGACCGGGGTTATGGCTACACCTTC.